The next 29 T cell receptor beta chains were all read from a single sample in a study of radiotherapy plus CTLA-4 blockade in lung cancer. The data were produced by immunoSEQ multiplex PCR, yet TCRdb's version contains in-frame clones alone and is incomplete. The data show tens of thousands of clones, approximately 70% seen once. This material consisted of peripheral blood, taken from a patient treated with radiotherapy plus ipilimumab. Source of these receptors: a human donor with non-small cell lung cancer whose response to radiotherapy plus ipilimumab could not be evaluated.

This chain's CDR3 is CASGFYLGRVSYEQYF. Written as DNA, the CDR3 is TGTGCTAGTGGTTTTTATCTGGGCAGGGTCTCCTACGAGCAGTACTTC. The J gene is TRBJ2-7, the V gene TRBV12-5, with a weak D call TRBD1 (5 bases). CDR1 is LGHNT, CDR2 FRNRAP, per germline. V shed 3 bases and J shed 0 bases, with 15 bases lying between them. There are 16 residues in the CDR3.

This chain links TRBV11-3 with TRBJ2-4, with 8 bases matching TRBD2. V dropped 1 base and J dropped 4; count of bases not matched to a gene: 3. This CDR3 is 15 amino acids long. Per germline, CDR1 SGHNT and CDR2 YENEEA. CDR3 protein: CASSLGGTSKNIQYF. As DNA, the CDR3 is TGTGCCAGCAGCTTAGGGGGGACTAGTAAAAACATTCAGTACTTC.

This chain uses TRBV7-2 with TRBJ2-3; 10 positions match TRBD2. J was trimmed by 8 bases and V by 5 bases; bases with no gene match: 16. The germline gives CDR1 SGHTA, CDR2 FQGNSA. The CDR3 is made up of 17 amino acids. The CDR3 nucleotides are TGTGCCAGCAGCCCGCGACTAGCGGGTTCCACATCGGGTACGCAGTATTTT. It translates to CASSPRLAGSTSGTQYF.

The CDR3 loop is CASSRDTPYNSPLHF. DNA for the CDR3: TGTGCCAGCAGCCGGGACACCCCGTATAATTCACCCCTCCACTTT. The chain recombines TRBV7-6 with TRBJ1-6, with D possibly matching TRBD1 (6 bases). The CDR3 covers 15 residues. Germline V lookup: CDR1 SGHVS, CDR2 FNYEAQ. Trimming removed 5 bases at V and 4 bases at J, with 12 bases between.

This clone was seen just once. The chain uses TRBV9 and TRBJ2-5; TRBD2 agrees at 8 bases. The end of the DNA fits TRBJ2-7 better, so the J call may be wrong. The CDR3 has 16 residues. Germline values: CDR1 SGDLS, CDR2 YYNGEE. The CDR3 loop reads CASSPTFRGGMNEQYF. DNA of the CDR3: TGTGCCAGCAGCCCTACCTTTCGGGGGGGCATGAACGAGCAGTACTTC.

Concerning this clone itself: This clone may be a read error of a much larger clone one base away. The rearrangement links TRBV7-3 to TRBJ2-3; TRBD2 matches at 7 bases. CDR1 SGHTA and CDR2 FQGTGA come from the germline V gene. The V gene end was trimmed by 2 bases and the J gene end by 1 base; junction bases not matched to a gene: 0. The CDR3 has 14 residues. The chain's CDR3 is CASSLLAGTDTQYF. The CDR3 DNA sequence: TGTGCCAGCAGCTTACTAGCGGGCACAGATACGCAGTATTTT.

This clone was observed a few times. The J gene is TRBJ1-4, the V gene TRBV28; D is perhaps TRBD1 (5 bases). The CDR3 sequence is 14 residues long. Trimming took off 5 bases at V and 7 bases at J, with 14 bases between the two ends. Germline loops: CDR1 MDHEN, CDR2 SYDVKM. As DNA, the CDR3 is TGTGCCAGCAGTGCTCTGGGGCTGGGTGAAAAACTGTTTTTT. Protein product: CASSALGLGEKLFF.

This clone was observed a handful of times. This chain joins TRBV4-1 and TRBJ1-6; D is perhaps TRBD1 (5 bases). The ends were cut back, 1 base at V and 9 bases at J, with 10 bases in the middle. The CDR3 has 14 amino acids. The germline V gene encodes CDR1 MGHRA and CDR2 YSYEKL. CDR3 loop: CASSQALGGSPLHF. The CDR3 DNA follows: TGCGCCAGCAGCCAAGCCCTCGGGGGTTCACCCCTCCACTTT.

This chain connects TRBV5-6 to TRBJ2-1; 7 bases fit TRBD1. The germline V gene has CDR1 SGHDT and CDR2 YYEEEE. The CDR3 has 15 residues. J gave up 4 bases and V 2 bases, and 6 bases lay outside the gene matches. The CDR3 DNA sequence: TGTGCCAGCAGCTTACCGGGACAGACTTACAATGAGCAGTTCTTC. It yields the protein CASSLPGQTYNEQFF.

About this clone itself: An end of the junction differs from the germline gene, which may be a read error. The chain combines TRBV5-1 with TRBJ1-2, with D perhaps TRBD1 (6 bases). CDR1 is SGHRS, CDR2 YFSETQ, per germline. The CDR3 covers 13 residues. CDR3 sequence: CASSLVGADRLAF. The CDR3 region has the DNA TGCGCCAGCAGCTTGGTGGGGGCGGATCGGTTGGCCTTC.

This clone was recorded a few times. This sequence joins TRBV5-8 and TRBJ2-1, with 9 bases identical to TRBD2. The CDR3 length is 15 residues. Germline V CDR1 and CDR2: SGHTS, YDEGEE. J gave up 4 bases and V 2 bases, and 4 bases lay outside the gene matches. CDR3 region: CASSFSAGGYNEQFF. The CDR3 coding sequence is TGTGCCAGCAGCTTCAGTGCGGGAGGGTACAATGAGCAGTTCTTC. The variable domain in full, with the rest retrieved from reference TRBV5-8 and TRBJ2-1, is EAGVTQSPTHLIKTRGQQATLRCSPISGHTSVYWYQQALGLGLQFLLWYDEGEERNRGNFPPRFSGRQFPNYSSELNVNALELEDSALYLCASSFSAGGYNEQFFGPGTRLTVL.

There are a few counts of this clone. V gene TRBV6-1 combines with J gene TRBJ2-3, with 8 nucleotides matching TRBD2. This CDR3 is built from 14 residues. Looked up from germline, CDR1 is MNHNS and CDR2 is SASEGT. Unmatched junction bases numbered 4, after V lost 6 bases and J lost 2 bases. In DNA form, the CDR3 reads TGTGCCAGCAGCCAGCGGGGGTACACAGATACGCAGTATTTT. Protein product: CASSQRGYTDTQYF.

The CDR3 loop reads CASSPRAQAGAFSYEQYF. The CDR3, as DNA: TGTGCCAGCAGCCCCCGAGCACAAGCGGGGGCTTTCTCCTACGAGCAGTACTTC. This chain joins TRBV7-6 and TRBJ2-7; 8 bases match TRBD2. The CDR3 spans 18 residues. The V segment lost 5 bases and the J segment 0 bases; nucleotides outside the gene matches: 15. CDR1 is SGHVS, CDR2 FNYEAQ, per germline. The whole variable domain, filled in from reference TRBV7-6 and TRBJ2-7, reads GAGVSQSPRYKVTKRGQDVALRCDPISGHVSLYWYRQALGQGPEFLTYFNYEAQQDKSGLPNDRFSAERPEGSISTLTIQRTEQRDSAMYRCASSPRAQAGAFSYEQYFGPGTRLTVT.

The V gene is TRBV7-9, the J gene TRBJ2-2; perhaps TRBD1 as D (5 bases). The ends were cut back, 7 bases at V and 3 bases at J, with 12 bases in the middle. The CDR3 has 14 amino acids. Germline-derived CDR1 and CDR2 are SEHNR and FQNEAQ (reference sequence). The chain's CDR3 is CASTNFRDTGELFF. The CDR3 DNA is TGTGCCAGCACCAATTTCAGGGACACCGGGGAGCTGTTTTTT.

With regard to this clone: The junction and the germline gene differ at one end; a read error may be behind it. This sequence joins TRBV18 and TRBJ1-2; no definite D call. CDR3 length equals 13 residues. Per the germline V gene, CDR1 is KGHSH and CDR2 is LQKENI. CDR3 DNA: TGTGCCAGCTCTCCACAGCTTAACTATGGCTACACCTTC. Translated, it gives CASSPQLNYGYTF.

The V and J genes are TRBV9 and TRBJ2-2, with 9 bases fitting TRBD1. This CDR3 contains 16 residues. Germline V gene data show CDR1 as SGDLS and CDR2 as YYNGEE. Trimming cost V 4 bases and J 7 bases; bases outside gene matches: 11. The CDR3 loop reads CASSPPGTGFGGELFF. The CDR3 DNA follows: TGTGCCAGCAGCCCTCCCGGGACAGGGTTTGGCGGGGAGCTGTTTTTT.

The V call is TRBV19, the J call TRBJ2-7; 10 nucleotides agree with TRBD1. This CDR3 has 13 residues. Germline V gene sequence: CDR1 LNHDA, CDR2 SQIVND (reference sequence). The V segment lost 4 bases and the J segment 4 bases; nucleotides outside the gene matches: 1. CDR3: CASSRQGAYEQYF. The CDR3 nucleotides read TGTGCCAGTAGTAGACAGGGGGCGTACGAGCAGTACTTC.

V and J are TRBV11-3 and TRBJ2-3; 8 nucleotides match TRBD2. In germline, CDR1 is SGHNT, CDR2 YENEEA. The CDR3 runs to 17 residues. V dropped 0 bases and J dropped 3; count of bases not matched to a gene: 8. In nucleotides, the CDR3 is TGTGCCAGCAGCTTAGATCGGGGGGGGGCGCCGACAGATACGCAGTATTTT. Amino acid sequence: CASSLDRGGAPTDTQYF. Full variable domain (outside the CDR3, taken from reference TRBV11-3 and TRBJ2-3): EAGVVQSPRYKIIEKKQPVAFWCNPISGHNTLYWYLQNLGQGPELLIRYENEEAVDDSQLPKDRFSAERLKGVDSTLKIQPAELGDSAVYLCASSLDRGGAPTDTQYFGPGTRLTVL.

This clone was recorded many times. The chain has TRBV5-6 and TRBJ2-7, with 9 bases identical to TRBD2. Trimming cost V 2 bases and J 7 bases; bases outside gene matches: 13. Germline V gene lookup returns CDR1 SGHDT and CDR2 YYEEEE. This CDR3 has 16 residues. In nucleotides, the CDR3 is TGTGCCAGCAGCTTTGGGCTTGCGGGAGGGCCGGGGGAGCAGTACTTC. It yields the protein CASSFGLAGGPGEQYF.

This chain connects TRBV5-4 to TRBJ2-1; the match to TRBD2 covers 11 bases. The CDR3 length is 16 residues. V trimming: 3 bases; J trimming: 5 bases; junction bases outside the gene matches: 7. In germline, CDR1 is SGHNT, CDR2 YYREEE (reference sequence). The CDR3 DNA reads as TGTGCCAGCAGCTCAGTAAGACTAGCGGGAAACAATGAGCAGTTCTTC. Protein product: CASSSVRLAGNNEQFF. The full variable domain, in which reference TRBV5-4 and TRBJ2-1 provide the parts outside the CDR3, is ETGVTQSPTHLIKTRGQQVTLRCSSQSGHNTVSWYQQALGQGPQFIFQYYREEENGRGNFPPRFSGLQFPNYSSELNVNALELDDSALYLCASSSVRLAGNNEQFFGPGTRLTVL.

CDR3 residues: CASSPTGGEYEKLFF. Written as DNA, the CDR3 is TGTGCCAGCAGCCCTACAGGGGGAGAGTATGAAAAACTGTTTTTT. The chain links TRBV9 to TRBJ1-4; TRBD1 matches 8 bases. Germline-derived CDR1 and CDR2 are SGDLS and YYNGEE. The CDR3 length is 15 residues. V gave up 4 bases and J gave up 6 bases; unmatched junction bases: 8.

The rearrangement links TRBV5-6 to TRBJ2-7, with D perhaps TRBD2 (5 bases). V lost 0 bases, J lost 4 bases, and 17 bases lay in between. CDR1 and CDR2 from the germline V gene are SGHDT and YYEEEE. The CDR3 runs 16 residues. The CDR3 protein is CASSLARGTFVYEQYF. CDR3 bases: TGTGCCAGCAGCTTGGCTCGGGGAACCTTCGTGTACGAGCAGTACTTC. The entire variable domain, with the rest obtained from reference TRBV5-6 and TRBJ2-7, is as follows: DAGVTQSPTHLIKTRGQQVTLRCSPKSGHDTVSWYQQALGQGPQFIFQYYEEEERQRGNFPDRFSGHQFPNYSSELNVNALLLGDSALYLCASSLARGTFVYEQYFGPGTRLTVT.

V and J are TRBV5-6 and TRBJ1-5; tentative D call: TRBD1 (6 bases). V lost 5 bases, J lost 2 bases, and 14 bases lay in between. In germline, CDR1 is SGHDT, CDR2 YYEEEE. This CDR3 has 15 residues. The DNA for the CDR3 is TGTGCCAGCAGGGACAGAAAAAGGGGCAATCAGCCCCAGCATTTT. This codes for CASRDRKRGNQPQHF.

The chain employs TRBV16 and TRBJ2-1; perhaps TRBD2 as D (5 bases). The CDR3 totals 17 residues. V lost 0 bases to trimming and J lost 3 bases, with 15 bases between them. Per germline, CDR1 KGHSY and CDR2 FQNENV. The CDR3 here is CASSQSELVILYNEQFF. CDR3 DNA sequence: TGTGCCAGCAGCCAATCGGAACTAGTAATTCTCTACAATGAGCAGTTCTTC.

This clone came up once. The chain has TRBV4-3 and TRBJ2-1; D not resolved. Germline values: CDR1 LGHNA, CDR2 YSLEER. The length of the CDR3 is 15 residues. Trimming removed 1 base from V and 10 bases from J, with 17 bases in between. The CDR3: CASSQVVVPRIEQFF. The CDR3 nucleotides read TGCGCCAGCAGCCAAGTTGTAGTCCCCCGAATCGAGCAGTTCTTC.

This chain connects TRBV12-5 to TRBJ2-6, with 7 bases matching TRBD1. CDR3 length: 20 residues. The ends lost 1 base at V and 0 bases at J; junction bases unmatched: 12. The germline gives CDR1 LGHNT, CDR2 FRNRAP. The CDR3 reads CASGLDTAGTAYSGANVLTF. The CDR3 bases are TGTGCTAGTGGTTTGGATACAGCCGGGACAGCTTACTCTGGGGCCAACGTCCTGACTTTC.

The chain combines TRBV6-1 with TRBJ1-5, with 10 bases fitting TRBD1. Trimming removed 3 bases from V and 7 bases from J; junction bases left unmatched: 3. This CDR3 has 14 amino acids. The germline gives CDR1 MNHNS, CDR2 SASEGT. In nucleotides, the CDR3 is TGTGCCAGCAGTGATGGGACAGGGGCACAGCCCCAGCATTTT. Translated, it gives CASSDGTGAQPQHF.

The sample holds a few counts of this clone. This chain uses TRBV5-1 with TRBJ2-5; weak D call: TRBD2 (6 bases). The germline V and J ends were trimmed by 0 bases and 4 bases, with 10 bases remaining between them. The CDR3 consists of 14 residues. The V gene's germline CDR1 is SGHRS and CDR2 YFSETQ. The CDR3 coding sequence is TGCGCCAGCAGCTTGGGGCAGGGACTAGAGACCCAGTACTTC. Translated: CASSLGQGLETQYF.

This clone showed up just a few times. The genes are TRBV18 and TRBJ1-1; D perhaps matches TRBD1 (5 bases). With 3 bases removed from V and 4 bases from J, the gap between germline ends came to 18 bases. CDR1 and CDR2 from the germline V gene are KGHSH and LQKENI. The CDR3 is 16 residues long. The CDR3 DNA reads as TGTGCCAGCTCACCCCCTGCTGCAGGGAGGGTCACTGAAGCTTTCTTT. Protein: CASSPPAAGRVTEAFF. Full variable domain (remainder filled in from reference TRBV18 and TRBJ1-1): NAGVMQNPRHLVRRRGQEARLRCSPMKGHSHVYWYRQLPEEGLKFMVYLQKENIIDESGMPKERFSAEFPKEGPSILRIQQVVRGDSAAYFCASSPPAAGRVTEAFFGQGTRLTVV.